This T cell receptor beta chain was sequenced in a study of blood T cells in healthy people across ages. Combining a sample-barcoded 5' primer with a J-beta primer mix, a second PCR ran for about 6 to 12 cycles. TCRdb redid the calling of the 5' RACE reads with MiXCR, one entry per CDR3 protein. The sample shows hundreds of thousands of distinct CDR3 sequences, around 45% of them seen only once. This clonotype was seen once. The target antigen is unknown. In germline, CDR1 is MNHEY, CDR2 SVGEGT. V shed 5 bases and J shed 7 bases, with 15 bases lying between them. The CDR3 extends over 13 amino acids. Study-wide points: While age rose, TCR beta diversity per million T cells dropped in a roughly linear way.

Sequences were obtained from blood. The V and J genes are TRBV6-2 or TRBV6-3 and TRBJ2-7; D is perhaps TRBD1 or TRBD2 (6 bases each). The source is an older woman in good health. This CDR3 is CASSGGTPWEQYF. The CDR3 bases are TGTGCCAGCAGTGGGGGGACACCGTGGGAGCAGTACTTC.